This T cell receptor beta chain was identified during a study of OX40 agonist ivuxolimab in advanced cancers. Germline-derived CDR1 and CDR2 are SGHTA and FQGNSA. Losses at the gene ends were 2 bases for V and 5 bases for J; bases not matched to a gene: 2. The CDR3 runs 14 residues. The data were produced by immunoSEQ multiplex PCR, yet TCRdb's version contains in-frame clones alone and is incomplete. Seen here are tens of thousands of clones, more than 75% observed once, and the top ten hold roughly 0.32%. This TCR was sampled from an adult with an advanced solid tumor such as melanoma, head and neck, liver or kidney cancer. The rearrangement joins TRBV7-2 to TRBJ2-2, with 7 bases identical to TRBD1. The sample in question was CD4+ or CD8+ T cells sorted from blood, obtained in a trial of the OX40 agonist ivuxolimab. The CDR3 loop is CASSLRQGTGELFF. CDR3 in DNA: TGTGCCAGCAGCTTAAGACAGGGAACCGGGGAGCTGTTTTTT.